This T cell receptor beta chain derives from a study of blood T cells in healthy people across ages (dated by TCRdb to the mid-2010s). Regarding the research as a whole: In model experiments, template switching captured about one uniquely barcoded TCR beta cDNA molecule for every two T cells. To track age-related changes in TCR beta repertoire diversity, the study relied on deep sequencing normalized with unique cDNA molecular identifiers. The donors were divided into four age groups: young (average around 16 years), middle-aged (about 39), aged (under 70) and long-lived (around 80). To avoid experimental bias, donors of different ages were randomly spread across the sequencing lanes. For two donors (one aged 18 to 30 and one aged 80 or older), the study analyzed two additional independent replicas of 1 million unique cDNA reads from the same blood draw.

V ends up 4 bases short and J 5 bases short, with an unmatched junction base count of 11. From the cysteine through the phenylalanine, the CDR3 covers 15 amino acids. The kept DNA is CDR3 alone, 45 bases in frame from the first base. Looking up the germline V gene yields CDR1 SGDLS and CDR2 YYNGEE. The roughly 38 donors, aged about 6 to 95 years, were systemically healthy Caucasian individuals from Russia. Approximately 9 milliliters of peripheral blood were collected from each donor into EDTA-treated Vacutainer tubes. Ficoll-Paque density-gradient centrifugation was used to isolate PBMCs, with at least 7 million per sample. Total RNA, at least 5.5 micrograms per sample, was extracted from PBMCs with Trizol reagent. For every donor, flow cytometry on a PBMC aliquot measured the percentage of naive CD45RAhigh/CD27high T cells. General study outcomes and caveats: The CMV infection status of donors was not known, potentially confounding age-related changes in expanded clonotypes. Compared with the aged group, the long-lived group had more naive CD4+ T cells, fewer expanded clones and increased TCR diversity, suggesting age selection. Total diversity estimates from one million sequenced T cells were considered lower bounds and underestimates. Observed TCR beta diversity correlated strongly with the percentage of naive T cells measured by flow cytometry. As age increased, observed TCR beta diversity per million T cells dropped in a roughly linear way, and a significant reduction was already evident by age 40. Conclusive comparison of naive and antigen-experienced compartments was prevented by the profiling of bulk unsorted PBMCs.

Library preparation employed 5' RACE. A second PCR of about 7 to 12 cycles was run with a J-beta primer mix and a sample-barcoded 5' primer. A unique molecular identifier was introduced onto each TCR beta cDNA molecule by a template-switch 5' adaptor carrying 12 random nucleotides. Each sample yielded at least 2.5 million CDR3-containing paired-end reads. First-strand cDNA synthesis was performed from all RNA using the Mint cDNA synthesis kit, with priming by a TRBC-specific oligonucleotide. Following uracil-DNA glycosylase treatment, all cDNA underwent a first 18-cycle PCR with the universal primers M1SS and BC2_uni_R. Per the authors' processing: Normalization of each sample was performed by random selection of 1 million high-quality reads, each carrying a distinct molecular identifier. Reads sharing molecular identifiers were discarded rather than binned into consensus sequences. MiTCR, run with a Q25 quality threshold and the strictest error-elimination algorithm, handled CDR3 identification, clonotype clustering and error correction. A nonparametric unseen species model with Euler transformation was used to estimate lower-bound total TCR beta diversity. TCRdb reanalyzed the raw reads on its own, using fastp at Q25 for trimming and MiXCR for clone calling, and kept in-frame beta chains. Rows with one shared CDR3 protein collapse into an entry with the most common genes and DNA. TCRdb, not the authors, supplied the V and J calls. This sample comprises around 1,800,000 distinct CDR3 sequences, roughly two fifths of them detected only once. Clones ranked in the top ten supply under 25% of the sample.

Comment on this clonotype: What this receptor recognizes is not known. Base qualities were left out, and no much larger clone turns up one base away.

Source material: blood. The sequence came from a human donor in good health. The V gene is TRBV9 and the J gene is TRBJ2-7; TRBD1 fits 8 bases in the junction. The nucleotide sequence reads TGTGCCAGCAGCCCGCGGACAGGGTTGAACCACGAGCAGTACTTC. Its coded protein is CASSPRTGLNHEQYF. The variable domain in full, with residues beyond the CDR3 obtained from the reference TRBV9 and TRBJ2-7 genes, is DSGVTQTPKHLITATGQRVTLRCSPRSGDLSVYWYQQSLDQGLQFLIQYYNGEERAKGNILERFSAQQFPDLHSELNLSSLELGDSALYFCASSPRTGLNHEQYFGPGTRLTVT.